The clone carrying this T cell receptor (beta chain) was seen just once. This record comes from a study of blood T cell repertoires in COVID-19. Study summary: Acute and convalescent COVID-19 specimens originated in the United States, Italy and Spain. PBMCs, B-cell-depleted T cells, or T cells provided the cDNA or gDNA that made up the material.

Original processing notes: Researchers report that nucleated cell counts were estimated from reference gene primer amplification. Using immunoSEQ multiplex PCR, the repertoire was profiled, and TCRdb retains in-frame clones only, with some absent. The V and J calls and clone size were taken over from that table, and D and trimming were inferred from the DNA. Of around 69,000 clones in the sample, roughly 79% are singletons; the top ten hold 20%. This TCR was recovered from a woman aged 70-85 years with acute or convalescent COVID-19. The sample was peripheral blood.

The CDR3 region is CASSLRLAGGYEQYF. Written as DNA, the CDR3 is TGTGCCAGCAGCTTGCGACTAGCGGGAGGCTACGAGCAGTACTTC. The V and J genes are TRBV5-5 and TRBJ2-7; 13 nucleotides match TRBD2. The CDR3 sequence is 15 residues long. Trimming cost V 1 base and J 3 bases; bases outside gene matches: 1. The germline gives CDR1 SGHKS, CDR2 YYEKEE (reference sequence).